Detailed here is one T cell receptor beta chain. The data originate from a study of control samples from healthy donors and cancer patients. The method was immunoSEQ multiplex PCR; TCRdb's version includes in-frame clones alone and lacks a portion of them. The profile shows about 120,000 clones, roughly nine tenths of them singletons. Sequencing input: blood. The sequence was collected from a man between 18 and 35 years old in good health.

The CDR3 nucleotides read TGTGCCAGCTCTCCATACCGCACAGATACGCAGTATTTT. Its translation is CASSPYRTDTQYF. The J gene is TRBJ2-3, the V gene TRBV18; D remains ambiguous. Germline CDR1 reads KGHSH; CDR2 reads LQKENI. Trimming removed 6 bases at V and 1 base at J, with 8 bases between. The CDR3 sequence is 13 residues long. Full variable domain (rest looked up from reference TRBV18 and TRBJ2-3): NAGVMQNPRHLVRRRGQEARLRCSPMKGHSHVYWYRQLPEEGLKFMVYLQKENIIDESGMPKERFSAEFPKEGPSILRIQQVVRGDSAAYFCASSPYRTDTQYFGPGTRLTVL.